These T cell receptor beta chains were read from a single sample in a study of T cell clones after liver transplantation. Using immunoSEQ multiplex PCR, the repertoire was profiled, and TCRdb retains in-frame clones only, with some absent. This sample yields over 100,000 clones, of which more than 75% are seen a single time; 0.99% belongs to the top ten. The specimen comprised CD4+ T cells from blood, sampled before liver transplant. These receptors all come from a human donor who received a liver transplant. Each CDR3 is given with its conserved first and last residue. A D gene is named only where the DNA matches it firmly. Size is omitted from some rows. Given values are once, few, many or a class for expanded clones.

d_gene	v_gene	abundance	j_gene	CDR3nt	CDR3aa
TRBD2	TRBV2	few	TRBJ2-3	TGTGCCAGCAGTGAAGTAGGACTAGCTGCGACAGATACGCAGTATTTT	CASSEVGLAATDTQYF
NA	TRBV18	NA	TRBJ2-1	TGTGCCAGCGCAGGGTTCAAAGGAGGGGATGAGCAGTTCTTC	CASAGFKGGDEQFF
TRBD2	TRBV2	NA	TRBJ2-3	TGTGCCAACTCTCAGCGGGGGGGGTCAGATACGCAGTATTTT	CANSQRGGSDTQYF
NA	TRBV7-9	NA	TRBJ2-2	TGTGCCAGCAGCCCGGTAGGGCAGGGTCCGAACACCGGGGAGCTGTTTTTT	CASSPVGQGPNTGELFF
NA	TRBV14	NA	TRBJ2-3	TGTGCCAGCAGCCTCGGACAGAGGACAGATACGCAGTATTTT	CASSLGQRTDTQYF
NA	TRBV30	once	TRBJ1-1	TGTGCCTGGAGTGTAGGGGTCGACAGGCCGAACACTGAAGCTTTCTTT	CAWSVGVDRPNTEAFF
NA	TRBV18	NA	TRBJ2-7	TGTGCCAGCTCACCAATGAGGGTCCGCACCTACGAGCAGTACTTC	CASSPMRVRTYEQYF
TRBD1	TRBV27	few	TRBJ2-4	TGTGCCAGCAGCTCGGGACAGCTGGTAGCCAAAAACATTCAGTACTTC	CASSSGQLVAKNIQYF
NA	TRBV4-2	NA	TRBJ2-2	TGTGCCAGCAGCCAAGATTTGGAGCCTTGGACCGGGGAGCTGTTTTTT	CASSQDLEPWTGELFF
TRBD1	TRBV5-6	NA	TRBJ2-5	TGTGCCAGCGCCCGGGACAGACAAGAGACCCAGTACTTC	CASARDRQETQYF
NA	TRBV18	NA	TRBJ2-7	TGTGCCAGCTCACCACAAGTAGGGAATGGGGGCGAGCAGTACTTC	CASSPQVGNGGEQYF
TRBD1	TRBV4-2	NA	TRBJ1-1	TGTGCCAGCAGCCAACCGGACAGGGTTGATCTTGGAGCTTTCTTT	CASSQPDRVDLGAFF
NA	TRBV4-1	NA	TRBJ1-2	TGCGCCAGCAGCCTCAAACCGGGATCCGGGGCCAGCTATGGCTACACCTTC	CASSLKPGSGASYGYTF
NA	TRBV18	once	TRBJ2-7	TGTGCCAGCTCACAGCTTTCTGGTGGGGCCTCGGGGGAGCAGTACTTC	CASSQLSGGASGEQYF
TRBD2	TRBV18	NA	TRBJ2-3	TGTGCCAGCTCACTACTCTCGAGCGGGAGGTGGGGCACAGATACGCAGTATTTT	CASSLLSSGRWGTDTQYF
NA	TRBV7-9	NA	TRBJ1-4	TGTGCCAGCAGCTTAGAGGGCGCAACTAATGAAAAACTGTTTTTT	CASSLEGATNEKLFF
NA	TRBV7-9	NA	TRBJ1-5	TGTGCCAGCAGCGGGGGGTCGAATCAGCCCCAGCATTTT	CASSGGSNQPQHF
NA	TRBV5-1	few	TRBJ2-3	TGCGCCAGCAACTCAGGTGGCAGGGATACGCAGTATTTT	CASNSGGRDTQYF
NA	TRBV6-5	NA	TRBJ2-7	TGTGCCAGCACCGGTAAAGACGAGCAGTACTTC	CASTGKDEQYF
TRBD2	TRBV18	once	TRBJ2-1	TGTGCCAGCTCACTCTTAGCGGGGGGCTACAATGAGCAGTTCTTC	CASSLLAGGYNEQFF
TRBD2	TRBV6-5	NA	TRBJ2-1	TGTGCCAGCAGAGGCGGGGGGTCCTACAATGAGCAGTTCTTC	CASRGGGSYNEQFF
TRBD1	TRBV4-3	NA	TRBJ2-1	TGCGCCAGCAGCCAAGTCAGGGGGCAGGGTGAGCAGTTCTTC	CASSQVRGQGEQFF
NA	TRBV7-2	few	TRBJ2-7	TGTGCCAGCAGCTTAGTTGCGGGGGCGCAGAGCGAGCAGTACTTC	CASSLVAGAQSEQYF